Shown below are 9 T cell receptor beta chains from a single sample sequenced in a study of T cell responses to AZD1222 COVID-19 vaccine. Clones were sequenced by immunoSEQ multiplex PCR, and TCRdb holds only the in-frame ones, with some missing. The sample contains more than 150,000 clones, 92% of which appear only once. The sample in question was peripheral blood, obtained 28 days after the second AZD1222 dose. These receptors were collected from an adult who received the AZD1222 COVID-19 vaccine.

This clone was counted once. This chain uses TRBV5-1 with TRBJ1-2, with D possibly being TRBD1 (5 bases). Trimming pared 0 bases from V and 4 bases from J, leaving 10 bases between. CDR3 size: 14 residues. From germline, CDR1 is SGHRS and CDR2 YFSETQ. The CDR3 nucleotides read TGCGCCAGCAGCTTGGAGGGGCGCCTCTATGGCTACACCTTC. Protein: CASSLEGRLYGYTF.

The chain joins TRBV4-2 to TRBJ1-2; weak D call: TRBD1 (6 bases). V dropped 3 bases and J dropped 4 bases, with 9 bases sitting between them. This CDR3 contains 13 residues. Germline CDR1 LGHNA, CDR2 YNFKEQ. This CDR3 is CASSQDRFYGYTF. The DNA for the CDR3 is TGTGCCAGCAGCCAGGACAGATTCTATGGCTACACCTTC.

J is TRBJ2-5 and V is TRBV6-6, with TRBD2 identical over 7 bases. The V gene's germline CDR1 is MNHNY and CDR2 SVGAGI (reference sequence). The length of the CDR3 is 15 residues. Losses at the gene ends were 10 bases for V and 2 bases for J; bases not matched to a gene: 13. The CDR3 nucleotides read TGTGCCACCCTGACTAGCCCTACCGCTCAAGAGACCCAGTACTTC. This codes for CATLTSPTAQETQYF.

The chain joins TRBV30 to TRBJ2-7; TRBD2 is a possible D gene (6 bases). This CDR3 has 15 residues. V lost 1 base, J lost 8 bases, and 21 bases lay in between. Per the germline V gene, CDR1 is GTSNPN and CDR2 is SVGIG (reference sequence). The CDR3 DNA sequence: TGTGCCTGGAGTGCCCGACTAGTCCCCGAGGTGAAGCAGTACTTC. Translated: CAWSARLVPEVKQYF.

The chain links TRBV5-1 to TRBJ2-5; D gene uncertain. CDR3 length: 13 residues. V lost 2 bases, J lost 2 bases, and 7 bases lay in between. CDR1 is SGHRS, CDR2 YFSETQ, per germline. The CDR3 nucleotides are TGCGCCAGCAGCTTTGGTAGTCAAGAGACCCAGTACTTC. Amino acid sequence: CASSFGSQETQYF.

This chain links TRBV18 with TRBJ2-1, with D hard to call. CDR3 size: 16 residues. Germline loops: CDR1 KGHSH, CDR2 LQKENI. V was trimmed by 1 base and J by 3 bases, leaving 13 bases between them. CDR3 region: CASSPLTPSDYNEQFF. CDR3 sequence (DNA): TGTGCCAGCTCACCACTAACGCCCAGCGACTACAATGAGCAGTTCTTC.

The rearrangement joins TRBV27 to TRBJ1-1; 8 nucleotides line up with TRBD1. This CDR3 spans 15 amino acids. Per the germline V gene, CDR1 is MNHEY and CDR2 is SMNVEV (reference sequence). The V gene end was trimmed by 8 bases and the J gene end by 1 base; junction bases not matched to a gene: 9. CDR3 protein: CASGPGTGGNTEAFF. The CDR3 bases are TGTGCCAGCGGACCTGGGACAGGAGGGAACACTGAAGCTTTCTTT.

This chain links TRBV9 with TRBJ2-1; tentative D call: TRBD2 (6 bases). Germline V gives CDR1 SGDLS, CDR2 YYNGEE. V shed 3 bases and J shed 0 bases, with 13 bases lying between them. CDR3 size: 16 residues. The CDR3 DNA is TGTGCCAGCAGCGCGGGACTCGGAAGCTCCTACAATGAGCAGTTCTTC. Encoded protein: CASSAGLGSSYNEQFF.

The chain combines TRBV7-2 with TRBJ1-5; no definite D call. Germline V lookup: CDR1 SGHTA, CDR2 FQGNSA. V gave up 5 bases and J gave up 7 bases, with 9 bases separating them. The CDR3 length is 12 residues. The CDR3 sequence: CASSARGQPQHF. The CDR3 DNA reads as TGTGCCAGCAGCGCCCGTGGCCAGCCCCAGCATTTT.